This TCR beta chain appears in the sequencing data of a study of blood T cell repertoires in COVID-19 (dated by TCRdb to between 2020 and 2021). With regard to the full study: Samples from collaborators originated in the United States, Italy and Spain and spanned both the acute and convalescent phases of COVID-19. The prospective study material was composed of cDNA or gDNA derived from T cells, B-cell-depleted T cells, or PBMCs. The dataset comprised deeply sampled blood TCRbeta repertoires from subjects exposed to, actively infected with, or recovered from COVID-19. The repertoires were released in a freely available public database meant as a resource for research on the immune response to SARS-CoV-2. Samples were obtained from the ongoing ImmuneRACE study (first 160 participants) and from 1,000 to 1,500 subjects provided by 6 global collaborators. A de-identified subject ID, COVID-19 status, age in years and sex were almost always included in the sample metadata. Where HLA class I and class II types were available, the types were taken from metadata supplied by the sample provider, not from assay-based typing. Paper-wide results and their limitations: The quantity of clinical and demographic metadata differed by source and by participant and was supplied without curation.

Each collaborating institution followed its own protocols to collect whole blood in K2EDTA tubes. Collaborator samples were shipped for TCRbeta analysis as frozen whole blood, isolated PBMCs, or DNA extracted from either sample type. TCRbeta CDR3 regions were amplified from genomic DNA using the immunoSEQ Assay, a bias-controlled multiplex PCR. Processing in the source paper ran as follows. Nucleated cell counts per sample were estimated from amplification of reference gene primers within the assay. Sequence reads were collapsed and filtered to measure the absolute abundance of every unique TCRbeta CDR3 rearrangement. For each sample, productive Simpson clonality was calculated as the square root of Simpson's diversity index across productive rearrangements. TCRdb retrieved this table from immuneACCESS and kept in-frame rearrangements only. Not all clones are present; in checked studies, unresolved V genes account for under half, and no reason is known for the remainder. V and J calls and clone size follow that table, whereas D and trimming were derived from the DNA. This sample comprises 70,000 to 95,000 clones, 70% to 90% of them detected only once. Over 15% of the sample goes to the ten largest clones.

Worth noting for this clone: Which antigen it targets is not known. The record has no base qualities; no much larger clone is one base away.

The sequenced sample consisted of peripheral blood. The sequence was obtained from an elderly man with active or convalescent COVID-19.

The bases are TGTGCCAGCAGTCTCGAGGAGGGGAATCAGCCCCAGCATTTT. Translation gives CASSLEEGNQPQHF. The chain couples TRBV6-4 to TRBJ1-5; tentative D gene TRBD1, with 5 bases matching. CDR3 length: 14 amino acids, cysteine to phenylalanine. This entry keeps only the CDR3 DNA: 42 bases, framed from base 1. V is shortened by 5 bases, J by 4 bases, and the region joining them spans 12 bases. The germline V gene sets CDR1 to MRHNA and CDR2 to SNTAGT.